This entry lists 8 T cell receptor beta chains sequenced from one sample in a study of blood T cell repertoires in COVID-19. Method: immunoSEQ multiplex PCR; TCRdb's copy keeps in-frame clones and lacks some. The sample lists fewer than 150,000 clones, roughly four fifths occurring once. Sequenced material: peripheral blood. These receptors came from a woman of 80 years or more with acute or convalescent COVID-19.

This chain joins TRBV12-3 or TRBV12-4 and TRBJ1-1; possible D gene TRBD1, 5 bases. V was pared by 7 bases and J by 3 bases, with 12 bases between. CDR3 length: 13 residues. CDR3 bases: TGTGCCAGCACTAGGGCAGGGTACACTGAAGCTTTCTTT. Translating gives CASTRAGYTEAFF.

This CDR3 reads CASSQDKGDRGPYNEQFF. Here the CDR3 DNA reads TGTGCCAGCAGCCAAGATAAGGGGGACAGGGGGCCCTACAATGAGCAGTTCTTC. The chain carries TRBV14 and TRBJ2-1; 12 nucleotides agree with TRBD1. There are 18 residues in the CDR3. V lost 0 bases and J lost 2; bases outside the gene matches: 5. Germline loops: CDR1 SGHDN, CDR2 FVKESK.

The genes are TRBV7-3 and TRBJ2-2; 12 positions match TRBD1. CDR1 and CDR2 (germline): SGHTA, FQGTGA. The CDR3 spans 18 residues. The J segment lost 0 bases and the V segment lost 5 bases, leaving 7 bases of the junction unmatched. CDR3 loop: CASSPIGTGGANTGELFF. In DNA, the CDR3 is TGTGCCAGCAGCCCCATCGGGACAGGGGGCGCGAACACCGGGGAGCTGTTTTTT.

J is TRBJ1-1 and V is TRBV7-8; D uncertain. There are 14 residues in the CDR3. Germline CDR1 is SGHVS and CDR2 is FQNEAQ. With 5 bases removed from V and 4 bases from J, the gap between germline ends came to 14 bases. Here the CDR3 DNA reads TGTGCCAGCAGCCCCCAGAGGTTACGCACTGAAGCTTTCTTT. Translation gives CASSPQRLRTEAFF. The variable domain in full, completed from reference TRBV7-8 and TRBJ1-1, reads GAGVSQSPRYKVAKRGQDVALRCDPISGHVSLFWYQQALGQGPEFLTYFQNEAQLDKSGLPSDRFFAERPEGSVSTLKIQRTQQEDSAVYLCASSPQRLRTEAFFGQGTRLTVV.

The chain has TRBV18 and TRBJ1-1; 10 nucleotides line up with TRBD1. Germline-derived CDR1 and CDR2 are KGHSH and LQKENI. V trimming: 5 bases; J trimming: 0 bases; junction bases outside the gene matches: 9. The CDR3 is 17 residues long. The DNA of the CDR3 is TGTGCCAGCTCATCAGGCCGGGACAGGGGAATGAACACTGAAGCTTTCTTT. This sequence encodes CASSSGRDRGMNTEAFF.

The chain's CDR3 is CASSSRTGNEKLFF. The CDR3 DNA reads as TGTGCCAGCAGTTCGCGAACGGGTAATGAAAAACTGTTTTTT. The chain uses TRBV2 and TRBJ1-4; no reliable D call. The germline gives CDR1 SNHLY, CDR2 FYNNEI. Deletions cut 5 bases from V and 4 bases from J, with 11 bases between. CDR3 length: 14 residues.

The genes are TRBV5-1 and TRBJ1-3, with D possibly being TRBD1 (6 bases). The V end lost 4 bases, the J end lost 1 base, and 18 bases lay between the germline ends. Germline loops: CDR1 SGHRS, CDR2 YFSETQ. The CDR3 length is 17 residues. The CDR3 DNA is TGCGCCAGCAGCCTAGCCGGGACAAAGGTTTCTGGAAACACCATATATTTT. Encoded protein: CASSLAGTKVSGNTIYF.

The chain recombines TRBV28 with TRBJ2-1; tentative D call: TRBD2 (6 bases). Germline V gives CDR1 MDHEN, CDR2 SYDVKM. The CDR3 contains 10 residues. CDR3 DNA: TGTGTGGCGGGGTACAATGAGCAGTTCTTC. This codes for CVAGYNEQFF.